This is a list of T cell receptor beta chains from one sample in a study of blood T cells in healthy people across ages. TCRdb independently ran MiXCR on the 5' RACE reads; one entry per CDR3 protein. The data hold roughly 2 million distinct CDR3 sequences, with about 49% observed a single time. Sequencing was done on a sample of blood. Every receptor here comes from a middle-aged woman in good health. The CDR3 runs from the conserved cysteine through the conserved F or W. Each record gives: D gene, clone size, V gene, J gene, CDR3 protein, CDR3 DNA. The D gene is left open where the match is weak. For some rows the clone size is stated as once, few or many, or as a class when expanded; others skip it.

TRBD1	few	TRBV3-1	TRBJ2-7	CASSQEESGGSYEQYF	TGTGCCAGCAGCCAAGAAGAGTCAGGGGGCTCCTACGAGCAGTACTTC
.	few	TRBV27	TRBJ2-5	CASSLDESSIRRAQYF	TGTGCCAGCAGTTTAGACGAGTCCTCCATAAGGAGGGCCCAGTACTTC
.	.	TRBV6-5	TRBJ1-5	CASSYSIWGNQPQHF	TGTGCCAGCAGTTACTCGATTTGGGGAAATCAGCCCCAGCATTTT
.	.	TRBV15	TRBJ2-7	CATSRVDTSPHYEQYF	TGTGCCACCAGCAGAGTAGACACATCGCCTCACTACGAGCAGTACTTC
TRBD1	.	TRBV29-1	TRBJ2-1	CSVTGTVLRSEQFF	TGCAGCGTTACCGGGACAGTCCTACGGTCCGAGCAGTTCTTC
.	.	TRBV9	TRBJ1-2	CASSVALGADSITSGYTF	TGTGCCAGCAGCGTAGCCCTCGGGGCAGACTCTATTACATCTGGCTACACCTTC
.	few	TRBV20-1	TRBJ2-7	CSASRRGYEQYF	TGCAGTGCTAGTCGCAGGGGCTACGAGCAGTACTTC
TRBD1	.	TRBV18	TRBJ1-1	CASSRLGTGRNTEAFF	TGTGCCAGCTCACGACTCGGGACAGGACGAAACACTGAAGCTTTCTTT
TRBD1	once	TRBV5-6	TRBJ1-1	CASSGTSRGLNTEAFF	TGTGCCAGCAGCGGAACCTCCAGGGGGCTGAACACTGAAGCTTTCTTT
TRBD1	.	TRBV12-5	TRBJ1-2	CASGQDRQREGYTF	TGTGCTAGTGGTCAGGACAGGCAGCGGGAAGGCTACACCTTC
TRBD1	.	TRBV4-3	TRBJ2-5	CASSQGLDRAETQYF	TGCGCCAGCAGCCAAGGGCTGGACAGGGCAGAGACCCAGTACTTC
.	.	TRBV6-2/TRBV6-3	TRBJ2-5	CASSYSIRQETQYF	TGTGCCAGCAGTTACTCGATCCGTCAAGAGACCCAGTACTTC
TRBD1	once	TRBV7-3	TRBJ2-1	CASSLLGQGKVKQFF	TGTGCCAGCAGCTTATTAGGACAGGGGAAGGTTAAGCAGTTCTTC
.	.	TRBV18	TRBJ2-3	CASSPGGTQDTQYF	TGTGCCAGCTCCCCCGGCGGTACCCAAGATACGCAGTATTTT
.	.	TRBV6-6	TRBJ2-5	CASSYPGHGLQETQYF	TGTGCCAGCAGTTACCCAGGGCACGGACTTCAAGAGACCCAGTACTTC
TRBD2	many	TRBV4-1	TRBJ2-1	CASSQVPSSGPSSYNEQFF	TGCGCCAGCAGCCAAGTTCCTTCTAGCGGGCCGAGCTCCTACAATGAGCAGTTCTTC
TRBD1	.	TRBV15	TRBJ2-4	CATSSLRTGAKNIQYF	TGTGCCACCAGCAGTCTGAGGACAGGGGCCAAAAACATTCAGTACTTC
TRBD1	.	TRBV12-3/TRBV12-4	TRBJ2-1	CASSSGTGGLDEQFF	TGTGCCAGCAGCTCCGGGACAGGGGGCTTAGATGAGCAGTTCTTC
.	.	TRBV12-3/TRBV12-4	TRBJ1-1	CASGADTEAFF	TGTGCCAGCGGGGCCGACACTGAAGCTTTCTTT
.	.	TRBV7-2	TRBJ1-4	CASSLSWGERGEGEKLFF	TGTGCCAGCAGCTTATCTTGGGGGGAGCGGGGGGAAGGCGAAAAACTGTTTTTT
.	.	TRBV11-1	TRBJ2-1	CASSSAPSNEQFF	TGTGCCAGCAGCTCAGCTCCCTCGAATGAGCAGTTCTTC
TRBD1	.	TRBV20-1	TRBJ2-7	CSAGETGASYEQYF	TGCAGTGCGGGGGAAACAGGGGCATCCTACGAGCAGTACTTC
TRBD1	.	TRBV6-1	TRBJ2-3	CASRKTGESTDTQYF	TGTGCCAGCCGAAAGACAGGGGAGTCCACAGATACGCAGTATTTT
TRBD2	few	TRBV3-1	TRBJ2-5	CASSLPNPGLALETQYF	TGTGCCAGCAGCCTACCTAATCCGGGACTAGCTCTCGAGACCCAGTACTTC
TRBD2	.	TRBV28	TRBJ2-5	CASNGGGANEQYF	TGTGCCAGCAACGGCGGGGGGGCAAATGAGCAGTACTTC
.	.	TRBV6-2/TRBV6-3	TRBJ2-7	CASSLQWGDYEQYF	TGTGCCAGCAGTTTACAATGGGGGGACTACGAGCAGTACTTC
.	.	TRBV6-6	TRBJ1-5	CASSKTGGGSNQPQHF	TGTGCCAGCAGCAAGACAGGAGGGGGAAGCAATCAGCCCCAGCATTTT
.	few	TRBV7-7	TRBJ2-5	CASSAGAQETQYF	TGTGCTAGCAGTGCCGGGGCCCAAGAGACCCAGTACTTC
.	.	TRBV7-8	TRBJ2-4	CASSLVEGQNIQYF	TGTGCCAGCAGCTTAGTTGAGGGACAAAACATTCAGTACTTC
.	.	TRBV4-3	TRBJ2-6	CASSQSGVSGANVLTF	TGCGCCAGCAGCCAATCGGGCGTATCTGGGGCCAACGTCCTGACTTTC
TRBD1	.	TRBV2	TRBJ2-1	CASSVRGQGAYEQFF	TGTGCCAGCAGTGTGCGGGGACAGGGGGCTTATGAGCAGTTCTTC
TRBD2	.	TRBV4-3	TRBJ2-3	CASSQGAGVTDTQYF	TGCGCCAGCAGCCAAGGGGCGGGGGTCACAGATACGCAGTATTTT
TRBD1	few	TRBV27	TRBJ2-1	CASSARTGNEQFF	TGTGCCAGCAGTGCCAGGACAGGGAATGAGCAGTTCTTC
TRBD2	.	TRBV4-3	TRBJ2-1	CASSQSPWEGSSYNEQFF	TGCGCCAGCAGCCAGAGCCCATGGGAGGGGAGCTCCTACAATGAGCAGTTCTTC
TRBD1	.	TRBV7-6	TRBJ2-1	CASSLKGGAEQFF	TGTGCCAGCAGCTTGAAAGGGGGCGCTGAGCAGTTCTTC
.	.	TRBV7-2	TRBJ1-4	CASSPRRGVNEKLFF	TGTGCCAGCAGCCCCAGGCGAGGGGTTAATGAAAAACTGTTTTTT
.	.	TRBV6-2/TRBV6-3	TRBJ2-5	CASSYRQLTWGETQYF	TGTGCCAGCAGTTACCGACAGCTGACTTGGGGAGAGACCCAGTACTTC
.	.	TRBV6-2/TRBV6-3	TRBJ2-7	CASSYSGSIYEQYF	TGTGCCAGCAGTTACTCTGGTTCCATCTACGAGCAGTACTTC
TRBD1	few	TRBV9	TRBJ1-2	CASSVWTGEGYTF	TGTGCCAGCAGCGTATGGACAGGCGAGGGCTACACCTTC
.	.	TRBV20-1	TRBJ2-3	CSARQGEGPSTDTQYF	TGCAGTGCTAGACAGGGTGAGGGACCTAGCACAGATACGCAGTATTTT
.	.	TRBV20-1	TRBJ1-2	CSGTGTVSNYGYTF	TGCAGTGGCACAGGGACCGTGAGTAACTATGGCTACACCTTC